A selection of T cell receptor beta chains follows, all from one sample in a study of T cells in Graves' hyperthyroidism and ophthalmopathy. MiXCR, run by TCRdb on the multiplex PCR reads, gives a single entry per CDR3 protein. Of over 700,000 distinct CDR3 sequences in the sample, 38% were seen once. Sequences were obtained from blood. The receptors here all came from a man aged 18 to 29 with Graves' hyperthyroidism. CDR3s include the opening cysteine and the closing phenylalanine or tryptophan.

CDR3aa: CSARDSGRIYEQYF
v_gene: TRBV20-1
j_gene: TRBJ2-7

CDR3aa: CASSPGTSEETQYF
v_gene: TRBV12-3/TRBV12-4
j_gene: TRBJ2-5

CDR3aa: CATNSGMNTEAFF
v_gene: TRBV24-1
j_gene: TRBJ1-1

CDR3aa: CASSVGGRDLGETQYF
v_gene: TRBV9
j_gene: TRBJ2-5

CDR3aa: CSVATGVTEAFF
v_gene: TRBV29-1
j_gene: TRBJ1-1

CDR3aa: CASSLVQQLSGNTIYF
v_gene: TRBV7-2
j_gene: TRBJ1-3

CDR3aa: CAISEIRTRGASSSYEQYF
v_gene: TRBV10-3
j_gene: TRBJ2-7

CDR3aa: CSARTSPSSYEQYF
v_gene: TRBV20-1
j_gene: TRBJ2-7

CDR3aa: CAISEVSNQPQHF
v_gene: TRBV10-3
j_gene: TRBJ1-5

CDR3aa: CASSLAGTPEAFF
v_gene: TRBV7-9
j_gene: TRBJ1-1

CDR3aa: CASSFETVEQPQHF
v_gene: TRBV12-3/TRBV12-4
j_gene: TRBJ1-5

CDR3aa: CASSSGLAGEATQYF
v_gene: TRBV28
j_gene: TRBJ2-5

CDR3aa: CAISHGTGYTF
v_gene: TRBV10-3
j_gene: TRBJ1-2

CDR3aa: CASTGASTEAFF
v_gene: TRBV6-5
j_gene: TRBJ1-1

CDR3aa: CAIATGVNTEAFF
v_gene: TRBV10-3
j_gene: TRBJ1-1

CDR3aa: CASSQDTRNYGYTF
v_gene: TRBV2
j_gene: TRBJ1-2

CDR3aa: CASQGAGGETQYF
v_gene: TRBV2
j_gene: TRBJ2-5

CDR3aa: CASSLEDF
v_gene: TRBV7-9
j_gene: TRBJ1-4

CDR3aa: CASSYGALTEAFF
v_gene: TRBV19
j_gene: TRBJ1-1

CDR3aa: CASLPRTGSYEQYF
v_gene: TRBV5-8
j_gene: TRBJ2-7

CDR3aa: CASMNSGNTIYF
v_gene: TRBV4-1
j_gene: TRBJ1-3

CDR3aa: CASSYSGRADTGELFF
v_gene: TRBV6-5
j_gene: TRBJ2-2